Each of the 23 T cell receptor beta chains below was sequenced from the same sample in a study of spatial heterogeneity in lung cancer. Regarding the study as a whole: Mutation counts in tumors were tracked by counts of expanded intratumoral alpha and beta TCRs.

Their cognate antigens are unknown. The time point: sample taken at primary tumor resection. TCRdb re-analysed the 5' RACE reads in MiXCR, keeping a single row per CDR3 protein. The sample yields about 27,000 distinct CDR3 sequences, more than 5.5% seen once. The specimen comprised lung tumor tissue, sampled at surgery. The receptors originated from a male donor with early-stage non-small cell lung cancer.

This clonotype has more than one count but fewer than ten. The gene calls are TRBV5-4 and TRBJ2-5; D gene uncertain. This CDR3 spans 15 amino acids. CDR1 SGHNT and CDR2 YYREEE come from the germline V gene (reference sequence). With 0 bases removed from V and 5 bases from J, the gap between germline ends came to 14 bases. The CDR3 reads CASSLEPGSSETQYF. CDR3 nucleotide sequence: TGTGCCAGCAGCTTGGAGCCAGGATCATCGGAGACCCAGTACTTC.

CDR3 DNA sequence: TGTGCCAGCAGCCAGTTTCTGGGCGCCGAGACCCAGTACTTC. Translated: CASSQFLGAETQYF. The chain recombines TRBV3-1 with TRBJ2-5; D ambiguous. Trimming stripped 3 bases from V and 5 bases from J, with 13 bases between. This CDR3 region has 14 residues. Germline loops: CDR1 LGHDT, CDR2 YNNKEL (reference sequence).

Regarding this clonotype: A much more abundant neighbour one base away suggests this may be a read error. CDR3 coding DNA: TGTGCCAGCAGCCCGACGAGGCCGGGGATGTTCTCTGGAAACACCATATATTTT. The encoded protein is CASSPTRPGMFSGNTIYF. V is TRBV7-8 and J is TRBJ1-3; D not certain. V was shortened by 5 bases and J by 0 bases, with 20 bases between the two germline ends. The CDR3 covers 18 residues. Germline V lookup: CDR1 SGHVS, CDR2 FQNEAQ.

The V gene is TRBV4-1, the J gene TRBJ2-5, with 11 bases aligning to TRBD2. CDR3 length: 15 amino acids. CDR1 MGHRA and CDR2 YSYEKL come from the germline V gene. After removal of 5 bases from V and 5 bases from J, the junction contained 7 bases not matched to a gene. CDR3 nucleotide sequence: TGCGCCAGCAGCTCACTAGCGGGGGCCGGGGAGACCCAGTACTTC. This translates into CASSSLAGAGETQYF.

In this sample, this clonotype turned up many times. This sequence joins TRBV12-3 or TRBV12-4 and TRBJ1-2; 9 bases fit TRBD1. This CDR3 has 14 amino acids. Unmatched junction bases numbered 4, after V lost 6 bases and J lost 2 bases. CDR3 protein: CASSRQGGNYGYTF. The DNA of the CDR3 is TGTGCCAGCAGCCGACAGGGGGGGAACTATGGCTACACCTTC.

This clonotype has a count of ten or more. The V call is TRBV3-1, the J call TRBJ2-7; the D gene could be TRBD1 or TRBD2 (5 bases each). Germline assignment: CDR1 LGHDT and CDR2 YNNKEL (reference sequence). Trimming left V 4 bases short and J 2 bases short, with 15 bases between. The length of the CDR3 is 15 residues. The CDR3 DNA reads as TGTGCCAGCAGCCCGGTGGGGGAGCCTCCCTACGAGCAGTACTTC. Translated: CASSPVGEPPYEQYF.

At least ten counts were recorded for this clonotype. The V gene is TRBV11-2, the J gene TRBJ1-3, with D unresolved. Germline CDR1 is SGHAT and CDR2 is FQNNGV. CDR3 length: 15 amino acids. V lost 0 bases, J lost 2 bases, and 8 bases lay in between. CDR3 in DNA: TGTGCCAGCAGCTTAGAGCCAGGCGCTGGAAACACCATATATTTT. Translation: CASSLEPGAGNTIYF.

V and J are TRBV3-1 and TRBJ2-7; D not resolved. V was pared by 4 bases and J by 7 bases, with 17 bases between. Germline V gene sequence: CDR1 LGHDT, CDR2 YNNKEL (reference sequence). The CDR3 sequence is 14 residues long. The CDR3 reads CASSPLRWGWEQYF. For the CDR3, the DNA is TGTGCCAGCAGCCCCCTCAGGTGGGGTTGGGAGCAGTACTTC.

This clonotype came up many times. This sequence joins TRBV5-1 and TRBJ2-7; D possibly corresponds to TRBD2 (5 bases). This CDR3 has 14 residues. Germline-derived CDR1 and CDR2 are SGHRS and YFSETQ. Trimming stripped 4 bases from V and 7 bases from J, with 18 bases between. The CDR3 spells CASSGAVIEGEQYF. Here the CDR3 DNA reads TGCGCCAGCAGCGGCGCAGTGATTGAGGGAGAGCAGTACTTC. Full variable domain (outside the CDR3, taken from reference TRBV5-1 and TRBJ2-7): KAGVTQTPRYLIKTRGQQVTLSCSPISGHRSVSWYQQTPGQGLQFLFEYFSETQRNKGNFPGRFSGRQFSNSRSEMNVSTLELGDSALYLCASSGAVIEGEQYFGPGTRLTVT.

J is TRBJ2-1 and V is TRBV6-2 or TRBV6-3; TRBD2 matches 8 bases. CDR3 length: 13 amino acids. After removal of 9 bases from V and 3 bases from J, the junction contained 4 bases not matched to a gene. In germline, CDR1 is MNHEY, CDR2 SVGEGT. The chain's CDR3 is CASSGVYYNEQFF. CDR3 nucleotide sequence: TGTGCCAGTAGCGGGGTGTACTACAATGAGCAGTTCTTC.

The chain couples TRBV28 to TRBJ1-2; 9 bases fit TRBD1. Germline V CDR1 and CDR2: MDHEN, SYDVKM. This CDR3 has 13 amino acids. V lost 7 bases, J lost 9 bases, and 9 bases stayed unmatched. CDR3 sequence: CASTFSTGGSYTF. The CDR3 DNA reads as TGTGCCAGCACCTTTTCGACAGGGGGAAGCTACACCTTC.

The rearrangement links TRBV29-1 to TRBJ2-6; no clear D. Per the germline V gene, CDR1 is SQVTM and CDR2 is ANQGSEA. The CDR3 loop spans 11 amino acids. Trimming cost V 4 bases and J 4 bases, with 2 bases left between them. In DNA form, the CDR3 reads TGCAGCGTTGGGGGGGCCAACGTCCTGACTTTC. It specifies CSVGGANVLTF.

This chain links TRBV2 with TRBJ2-1; a weak D match, TRBD2 (7 bases). This CDR3 is built from 13 residues. From germline, CDR1 is SNHLY and CDR2 FYNNEI. V lost 8 bases and J 9 bases, leaving 17 bases between the germline ends. The CDR3 nucleotides are TGTGCCAGCGATCCTAAGGGGGAGGGTGAGCAGTTCTTC. Its translation is CASDPKGEGEQFF.

This clonotype was seen repeatedly, ten times or more. In DNA, the CDR3 is TGTGCCAGCAGTACGGGACAAAACTATGGCTACACCTTC. Its protein product is CASSTGQNYGYTF. The rearrangement uses TRBV28 and TRBJ1-2, with D possibly matching TRBD1 (6 bases). V dropped 5 bases and J dropped 2 bases, with 9 bases sitting between them. Germline CDR1 reads MDHEN; CDR2 reads SYDVKM. There are 13 residues in the CDR3.

This clonotype was counted a few times. The chain joins TRBV10-3 to TRBJ2-3, with D unresolved. V lost 4 bases to trimming and J lost 3 bases, with 8 bases between them. The CDR3 runs 13 residues. CDR1 and CDR2 from the germline V gene are ENHRY and SYGVKD. The CDR3 region has the DNA TGTGCCATCAGTGCCACCGGGACAGATACGCAGTATTTT. This translates into CAISATGTDTQYF.

In this sample, this clonotype is medium-sized. This chain links TRBV27 with TRBJ2-5; D is uncertain. The germline V gene has CDR1 MNHEY and CDR2 SMNVEV (reference sequence). CDR3 length: 12 residues. Trimming removed 4 bases from V and 1 base from J, with 4 bases in between. The CDR3 sequence is CASSYRQETQYF. The CDR3 DNA reads TGTGCCAGCAGTTACCGCCAAGAGACCCAGTACTTC.

The table lists this clonotype with many counts. The chain combines TRBV2 with TRBJ1-5, with no clear D. The length of the CDR3 is 14 residues. Germline CDR1 SNHLY, CDR2 FYNNEI. V gave up 5 bases and J gave up 7 bases, with 15 bases separating them. CDR3 loop: CASSLLGSGQPQHF. CDR3 DNA: TGTGCCAGCAGTTTGCTGGGGTCGGGACAGCCCCAGCATTTT.

This clonotype was detected only a few times. The chain recombines TRBV7-2 with TRBJ2-1; D is uncertain. Germline lookup yields CDR1 SGHTA and CDR2 FQGNSA. Between the trimmed V and J ends, which lost 5 bases and 8 bases, there was a span of 16 bases. CDR3 length equals 14 residues. CDR3 in amino acids: CASSPMALWDEQFF. Here the CDR3 DNA reads TGTGCCAGCAGCCCGATGGCCTTGTGGGATGAGCAGTTCTTC. Supplemented by reference TRBV7-2 and TRBJ2-1, the full variable domain reads GAGVSQSPSNKVTEKGKDVELRCDPISGHTALYWYRQSLGQGLEFLIYFQGNSAPDKSGLPSDRFSAERTGGSVSTLTIQRTQQEDSAVYLCASSPMALWDEQFFGPGTRLTVL.

This clonotype is labeled medium-sized. V gene TRBV20-1 combines with J gene TRBJ1-4, with 9 bases identical to TRBD1. Unmatched junction bases numbered 5, after V lost 7 bases and J lost 5 bases. This CDR3 is built from 13 residues. Germline loops: CDR1 DFQATT, CDR2 SNEGSKA (reference sequence). The DNA of the CDR3 is TGCAGTGTTAAACAGGGGGCGAATGAAAAACTGTTTTTT. It translates to CSVKQGANEKLFF.

This clonotype was observed many times. The V and J genes are TRBV7-9 and TRBJ2-5; possible D gene TRBD1, 6 bases. The germline V and J ends were trimmed by 4 bases and 5 bases, with 17 bases remaining between them. The CDR3 extends over 15 amino acids. CDR1 is SEHNR and CDR2 is FQNEAQ in the germline V gene (reference sequence). This CDR3 is CASSSDRWQDETQYF. In nucleotides, the CDR3 is TGTGCCAGCAGCTCCGACAGGTGGCAGGACGAGACCCAGTACTTC. Full variable domain (remainder filled in from reference TRBV7-9 and TRBJ2-5): DTGVSQNPRHKITKRGQNVTFRCDPISEHNRLYWYRQTLGQGPEFLTYFQNEAQLEKSRLLSDRFSAERPKGSFSTLEIQRTEQGDSAMYLCASSSDRWQDETQYFGPGTRLLVL.

This clonotype showed up many times. The chain joins TRBV5-1 to TRBJ1-6; D might be TRBD1 (6 bases). Germline CDR1 is SGHRS and CDR2 is YFSETQ. V was shortened by 3 bases and J by 5 bases, with 15 bases between the two germline ends. The CDR3 covers 16 residues. As DNA, the CDR3 is TGCGCCAGCAGCTCCCTAGCGGGGGGCGATAATTCACCCCTCCACTTT. Translating it yields CASSSLAGGDNSPLHF.

This clonotype was detected ten times or more. The chain couples TRBV28 to TRBJ2-5; D is unclear. The CDR3 spans 13 residues. Trimming cost V 2 bases and J 7 bases, with 11 bases left between them. Germline values: CDR1 MDHEN, CDR2 SYDVKM. CDR3 DNA sequence: TGTGCCAGCAGTTTAACCAGTGGGGTGACCCAGTACTTC. Translating it yields CASSLTSGVTQYF.

This clonotype was picked up many times. This chain links TRBV6-1 with TRBJ1-6; D gene ambiguous. The CDR3 has 13 amino acids. Trimming took 7 bases from V and 8 from J, leaving 12 bases between them. Germline V gene data show CDR1 as MNHNS and CDR2 as SASEGT. CDR3 bases: TGTGCCAGCATCCTTTCGCGGGATTCACCCCTCCACTTT. Amino acids: CASILSRDSPLHF.